The present T cell receptor beta chain was sequenced within a study of T cell repertoires in cytomegalovirus infection. Overall study: Evidence of both CMV infection and a matching HLA type came from public TCR beta signatures. Regarding the study as a whole: The cumulative frequency of public TCR beta families distinguished individuals who carried CMV together with the relevant HLA. In two of eight donors, the top clonotype was HLA-C-restricted CMV-specific.

This clonotype was detected a few times. Its antigen is unknown. V lost 6 bases, J lost 0 bases, and 15 bases lay in between. Germline CDR1 is SGHVT and CDR2 is SQSDAQ. The CDR3 extends over 16 amino acids. TCRdb re-called the reads with MiXCR, one entry per CDR3 protein. The sample gives some 220,000 distinct CDR3 sequences, 30% to 45% of which show up once; roughly three fifths is in the top ten. The chain carries TRBV7-4 and TRBJ1-3, with a weak D call TRBD1 (5 bases). The source of this sequence is a human donor in good health (CMV status not recorded). Some clones in this sample may be carry-over from other donors' samples. Sequenced here: CD8+ T cells from cultured PBMCs, sampled from culture after CMV antigen stimulation. The CDR3 sequence is CASSPRQISSGNTIYF. The CDR3 DNA sequence: TGTGCCAGCAGTCCGCGACAGATTTCCTCTGGAAACACCATATATTTT.